Each of the 13 T cell receptor beta chains below was sequenced from the same sample in a study of T-cell reconstitution after alpha-beta-depleted transplantation in children. Preparation of the TCRbeta library was carried out with unique molecular identifiers. TCRdb itself ran the PCR reads through MiXCR, one entry per CDR3 protein. The data hold 250,000 to 300,000 distinct CDR3 sequences, with around a tenth observed a single time. Here the sequenced sample was peripheral blood, taken 180 days after TCRalphabeta/CD19-depleted stem cell transplant. The receptor source for this set is a male patient under 10 years old who had a stem cell transplant for chronic granulomatous disease, so the T cells may come from the graft donor.

This clonotype was seen repeatedly, ten times or more. The rearrangement links TRBV29-1 to TRBJ1-1; 7 positions match TRBD1. The V segment lost 7 bases and the J segment 7 bases; nucleotides outside the gene matches: 12. The CDR3 totals 13 residues. Germline loops: CDR1 SQVTM, CDR2 ANQGSEA. The CDR3 DNA follows: TGCAGCGCTCATGACAGGGCGGTGGGTGAAGCTTTCTTT. Translating gives CSAHDRAVGEAFF.

A word on this clonotype: Just one base apart from a much larger clone, this may be a read error. No DNA is shown, since the ends of the CDR3 on it are uncertain; the CDR3 is the one TCRdb lists. The rearrangement joins TRBV27 to TRBJ2-1; TRBD2 is the table's D call and was not checked against the DNA. Germline lookup yields CDR1 MNHEY and CDR2 SMNVEV (reference sequence). Ends included, the CDR3 has 18 residues. CDR3 protein: CASSPPAVGSGIYNEPFF.

This clonotype has only one observation. One junction end does not reproduce the germline sequence, and a read error may be involved. The J gene is TRBJ2-6, the V gene TRBV30, with D possibly matching TRBD1 (5 bases). Germline-derived CDR1 and CDR2 are GTSNPN and SVGIG (reference sequence). This CDR3 contains 14 residues. For the CDR3, the DNA is TGTGCCTGGAGGTGGGGCGCTGGGGCCAACATCCTGACTTTC. Its translation is CAWRWGAGANILTF.

The V gene is TRBV2, the J gene TRBJ2-3; 8 bases align to TRBD2. In germline, CDR1 is SNHLY, CDR2 FYNNEI. The CDR3 is 17 amino acids. Trimming took 2 bases from V and 4 from J; bases not matched to a gene: 11. The CDR3 reads CASSESNLAGRPDTQYF. The CDR3 nucleotides read TGTGCCAGCAGTGAATCAAACCTAGCGGGTCGTCCAGATACGCAGTATTTT.

This clonotype was observed at least ten times. The V gene is TRBV7-9, the J gene TRBJ2-3; D is ambiguous. The CDR3 runs 12 residues. V dropped 2 bases and J dropped 10 bases, with 10 bases sitting between them. Germline CDR1 SEHNR, CDR2 FQNEAQ (reference sequence). This CDR3 is CASSLFGDAQYF. For the CDR3, the DNA is TGTGCCAGCAGCTTATTCGGCGATGCGCAGTATTTT. Combining the CDR3 with reference TRBV7-9 and TRBJ2-3 gives the whole variable domain DTGVSQNPRHKITKRGQNVTFRCDPISEHNRLYWYRQTLGQGPEFLTYFQNEAQLEKSRLLSDRFSAERPKGSFSTLEIQRTEQGDSAMYLCASSLFGDAQYFGPGTRLTVL.

To note about this clonotype: A much larger clonotype is one base distant, so this may be a read error. The chain is built from TRBV5-1 and TRBJ2-7, with D tentatively TRBD2 (5 bases). Germline CDR1 reads SGHRS; CDR2 reads YFSETQ. The CDR3 length is 15 residues. Trimming stripped 0 bases from V and 7 bases from J, with 17 bases between. CDR3 sequence (DNA): TGCGCCAGCAGCTTGGGACTACCGAAGTTCGGGGAGCAGTACTTC. Its translation: CASSLGLPKFGEQYF.

This clonotype has a count of ten or more. The J gene is TRBJ2-3, the V gene TRBV20-1; TRBD1 matches 9 bases. Germline V CDR1 and CDR2: DFQATT, SNEGSKA (reference sequence). The CDR3 spans 14 residues. Written as DNA, the CDR3 is TGCAGCGCCCGGGGGGACAGGGTCCCAGATACGCAGTATTTT. This translates into CSARGDRVPDTQYF.

This clonotype was counted only a few times. No conserved phenylalanine or tryptophan is present at the end of the CDR3, so a read error is the likely explanation. The DNA is left out, because the CDR3 cannot be placed on it with certainty; the CDR3 is given as TCRdb lists it. This chain links TRBV10-3 with TRBJ2-7; the DNA was not compared with TRBD1, the D call given in the table. The V gene's germline CDR1 is ENHRY and CDR2 SYGVKD. 12 amino acids form the CDR3, both terminal residues included. The CDR3 spells CAIRKTGSMRAG.

This clonotype was found many times. The chain carries TRBV5-1 and TRBJ2-7; TRBD1 matches at 9 bases. This CDR3 region has 16 residues. After removal of 4 bases from V and 0 bases from J, the junction contained 8 bases not matched to a gene. The germline V gene has CDR1 SGHRS and CDR2 YFSETQ. This CDR3 is CASSPDGTGISYEQYF. CDR3 coding DNA: TGCGCCAGCAGCCCGGACGGGACAGGGATCTCCTACGAGCAGTACTTC.

This clonotype was seen at least ten times. The chain uses TRBV9 and TRBJ2-7; D unresolved. CDR1 and CDR2 (germline): SGDLS, YYNGEE. Trimming removed 4 bases at V and 3 bases at J, with 14 bases between. This CDR3 region has 14 residues. CDR3 DNA: TGTGCCAGCAGCCGAGATTCTAGGGACTACGAGCAGTACTTC. This translates into CASSRDSRDYEQYF.

This chain uses TRBV2 with TRBJ2-1, with TRBD2 identical over 16 bases. The germline gives CDR1 SNHLY, CDR2 FYNNEI. Germline trimming cut 4 bases from V and 13 bases from J; bases unmatched to any gene: 16. This CDR3 has 18 residues. CDR3 sequence reads: CASSVRGPGLAGGPSQFF. The CDR3 DNA follows: TGTGCCAGCAGTGTCCGTGGCCCGGGACTAGCGGGAGGGCCTTCTCAGTTCTTC.

The chain employs TRBV19 and TRBJ1-6; 7 nucleotides agree with TRBD1. J gave up 7 bases and V 6 bases, and 6 bases lay outside the gene matches. From germline, CDR1 is LNHDA and CDR2 SQIVND (reference sequence). The CDR3 contains 14 residues. The DNA of the CDR3 is TGTGCCAGTAGGCTCCGGGACAGCAATTCACCCCTCCACTTT. Translating gives CASRLRDSNSPLHF.

To note about this clonotype: Just one base apart from a much larger clone, this may be a read error. This chain uses TRBV12-3 or TRBV12-4 with TRBJ2-1; 12 nucleotides align to TRBD2. There are 15 residues in the CDR3. The CDR3 region is CGSSPLAGGRDEQFF. The CDR3 bases are TGTGGCAGCAGTCCTCTAGCGGGAGGGAGGGATGAGCAGTTCTTC.